This record looks at one TCR beta chain sequence and its context. Its antigen is as yet unknown. This sample is part of a study of beta chain features in type 1 diabetes. Study observations and caveats: Patients showed naive, central memory and Treg TCRB repertoires that appeared more similar than those of healthy donors. All four CD4+ subsets of Type 1 diabetes patients contained TCRB CDR3s that were moderately but significantly shorter.

With V trimmed by 5 bases and J by 0 bases, 7 bases remained unmatched. Germline V gene sequence: CDR1 SGHTA, CDR2 FQGNSA. The CDR3 has 15 residues. Expressed TCRB transcripts were sequenced because the entire RNA isolate underwent reverse transcription. Clones were sequenced by immunoSEQ multiplex PCR, and TCRdb holds only the in-frame ones, with some missing. The table has 150,000 to 200,000 clones, over 55% seen once; the top ten hold approximately 0.09%. Sorted CD4+ subsets: naive, central memory, regulatory, stem cell-like memory (CD45RO/CCR7/CD25/CD127/CD95/CD27 panel). V and J are TRBV7-2 and TRBJ2-7, with TRBD1 matching over 7 bases. The sample consisted of naive CD4+ T cells from blood. This clonotype was obtained from a young man with type 1 diabetes. As DNA, the CDR3 is TGTGCCAGCAGCCCCGGACAGGCTATCTCCTACGAGCAGTACTTC. Its translation is CASSPGQAISYEQYF. Variable domain in full (rest from reference TRBV7-2 and TRBJ2-7): GAGVSQSPSNKVTEKGKDVELRCDPISGHTALYWYRQSLGQGLEFLIYFQGNSAPDKSGLPSDRFSAERTGGSVSTLTIQRTQQEDSAVYLCASSPGQAISYEQYFGPGTRLTVT.